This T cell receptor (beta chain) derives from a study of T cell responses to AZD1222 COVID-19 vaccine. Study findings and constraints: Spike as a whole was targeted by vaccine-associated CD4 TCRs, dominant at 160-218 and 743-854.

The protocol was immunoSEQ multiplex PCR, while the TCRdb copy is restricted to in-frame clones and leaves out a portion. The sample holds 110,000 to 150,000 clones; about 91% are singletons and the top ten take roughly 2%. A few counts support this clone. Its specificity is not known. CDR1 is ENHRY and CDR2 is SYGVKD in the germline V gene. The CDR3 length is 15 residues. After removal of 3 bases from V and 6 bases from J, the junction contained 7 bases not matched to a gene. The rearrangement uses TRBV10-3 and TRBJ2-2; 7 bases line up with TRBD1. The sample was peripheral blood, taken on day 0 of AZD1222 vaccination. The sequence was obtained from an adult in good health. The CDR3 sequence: CAISERTGSAGELFF. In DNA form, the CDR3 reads TGTGCCATCAGTGAAAGGACAGGTTCGGCCGGGGAGCTGTTTTTT.